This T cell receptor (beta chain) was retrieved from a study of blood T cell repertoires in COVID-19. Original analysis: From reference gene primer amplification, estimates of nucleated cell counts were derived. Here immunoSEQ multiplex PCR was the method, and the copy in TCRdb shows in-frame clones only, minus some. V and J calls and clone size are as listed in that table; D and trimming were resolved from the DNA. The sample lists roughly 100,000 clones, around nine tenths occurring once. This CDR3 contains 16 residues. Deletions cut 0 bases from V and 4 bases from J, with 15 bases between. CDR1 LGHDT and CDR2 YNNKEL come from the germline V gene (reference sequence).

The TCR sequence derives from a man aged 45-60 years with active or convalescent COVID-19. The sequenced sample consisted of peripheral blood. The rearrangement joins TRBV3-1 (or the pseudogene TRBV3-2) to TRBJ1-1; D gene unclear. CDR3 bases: TGTGCCAGCAGCCAAGATCCTGGAGGGAGGTCCACTGAAGCTTTCTTT. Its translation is CASSQDPGGRSTEAFF.